The 4 T cell receptor beta chains presented below share a single source sample, sequenced in a study of tumor-infiltrating lymphocytes in primary liver carcinoma. Co-extracted RNA and DNA came from around 18-30 mg of unsorted bulk tissue. Total RNA amounting to roughly 450 ng was the source from which TCR beta cDNA was made with a constant-region primer. What produced the TCR beta libraries was three nested multiplex PCR rounds using slightly modified ARM-PCR. Investigators reported that the first two PCR rounds, at 10 cycles each, used TRBV1-TRBV30 forward primers with a C-beta reverse primer. TCRdb reanalysed the multiplex PCR reads using MiXCR and keeps one entry per CDR3 protein. The sample carries 30,000 to 35,000 distinct CDR3 sequences, 60% to 85% recorded once. The sample comprised liver tumor tissue from sampling region 5. Subset given: tumor region T5, tumor centre. These receptors were obtained from a man aged 35 to 55 with primary liver carcinoma and hepatitis B virus infection.

Regarding this clonotype: A junction end diverges from the germline sequence, so it may reflect a read error. The chain joins TRBV13 to TRBJ2-2, with 9 bases that match TRBD2. The CDR3 sequence is 17 residues long. The germline gives CDR1 PRHDT, CDR2 FYEKMQ (reference sequence). CDR3 amino acids: CGSTVGGRALRTGELLF. The DNA of the CDR3 is TGTGGCAGCACCGTCGGCGGGAGGGCCTTACGGACCGGGGAGCTGCTTTTT.

As concerns this clonotype: A clone one base away is much larger, so this may be a read error. The V and J genes are TRBV6-1 and TRBJ1-1; D gene ambiguous. The CDR3 contains 15 residues. Germline V lookup: CDR1 MNHNS, CDR2 SASEGT. The CDR3 is CAGSEFRFYGSEAFF. CDR3 nucleotide sequence: TGTGCCGGCAGTGAATTTAGGTTTTACGGTTCTGAAGCTTTCTTT.

J is TRBJ2-1 and V is TRBV12-3 or TRBV12-4; D gene ambiguous. The CDR3 loop spans 16 amino acids. V was trimmed by 3 bases and J by 0 bases, leaving 12 bases between them. The CDR3 is CASSFLAASSYNEQFF. The CDR3 region has the DNA TGTGCCAGCAGTTTTTTGGCGGCTAGCTCCTACAATGAGCAGTTCTTC.

This rearrangement joins TRBV11-2 to TRBJ1-2; D may be TRBD1 (5 bases). Per the germline V gene, CDR1 is SGHAT and CDR2 is FQNNGV. The length of the CDR3 is 15 residues. The ends were cut back, 6 bases at V and 7 bases at J, with 21 bases in the middle. The CDR3 bases are TGTGCCAGCAGTGTGGCTCCAGGGAGGTTGGGTGGCTACACCTTC. Residues: CASSVAPGRLGGYTF.